This T cell receptor beta chain was documented in a study of shared T cell receptors in the human thymus. Libraries were prepared by immunoSEQ multiplex PCR; TCRdb keeps only in-frame clonotypes and omits some of them. The repertoire holds more than 550,000 clones, with around 87% as singletons. Trimming took off 0 bases at V and 0 bases at J, with 9 bases between the two ends. The length of the CDR3 is 15 residues. Germline values: CDR1 SGHRS, CDR2 YFSETQ. The same sample was also studied in work on human thymus T cells. As that report states: Surgeons resected thymus tissue during corrective heart surgery. Thymic and blood repertoires appeared to display a bias in their usage of V and J genes. Related work found strong thymic repertoire overlap between unrelated individuals.

The gene calls are TRBV5-1 and TRBJ1-2; unclear D gene. This receptor was identified in a boy under three years old with a congenital heart defect. The sequencing sample was made of thymocytes. The CDR3 DNA sequence: TGCGCCAGCAGCTTGGGCGATTCTCCTAACTATGGCTACACCTTC. Translating gives CASSLGDSPNYGYTF.